Shown below are 30 T cell receptor beta chains from a single sample sequenced in a study of T cell repertoires in cytomegalovirus infection. One entry per CDR3 protein, called by TCRdb with MiXCR from the reads. The data show fewer than 700,000 distinct CDR3 sequences, 20% to 25% seen once. Sequencing was carried out using CD8+ T cells from PBMCs. These TCRs come from a human donor in good health (CMV status not recorded). Some clones in this sample may be carry-over from other donors' samples.

This clonotype has just a few counts. The chain uses TRBV4-2 and TRBJ1-3; D not certain. The V gene's germline CDR1 is LGHNA and CDR2 YNFKEQ. The CDR3 has 15 amino acids. V shed 0 bases and J shed 0 bases, with 6 bases lying between them. The CDR3 loop is CASSQEEYSGNTIYF. CDR3 DNA sequence: TGTGCCAGCAGCCAAGAAGAGTACTCTGGAAACACCATATATTTT.

J is TRBJ2-5 and V is TRBV2, with 11 bases identical to TRBD1. This CDR3 has 15 amino acids. With 5 bases clipped from V and 5 bases from J, the junction kept 7 bases outside the gene matches. CDR1 SNHLY and CDR2 FYNNEI come from the germline V gene. The CDR3 nucleotides are TGTGCCAGCAGTCGGACAGGGGGCGCGAGGGAGACCCAGTACTTC. It is translated as CASSRTGGARETQYF.

V and J are TRBV7-6 and TRBJ2-1; the match to TRBD1 covers 9 bases. CDR1 is SGHVS, CDR2 FNYEAQ, per germline. The CDR3 sequence is 14 residues long. Trimming at V came to 2 bases and at J to 8 bases, leaving 4 bases not matched to a gene. The CDR3 coding sequence is TGTGCCAGCAGCTTAAGGACAGGGGATTATGAGCAGTTCTTC. It translates to CASSLRTGDYEQFF.

This clonotype showed up just a few times. The chain has TRBV5-1 and TRBJ2-1, with 8 bases matching TRBD2. Germline trimming cut 4 bases from V and 7 bases from J; bases unmatched to any gene: 4. The CDR3 totals 13 residues. Germline assignment: CDR1 SGHRS and CDR2 YFSETQ. The CDR3 nucleotides read TGCGCCAGCAGCAAGGCGGGGGGTAATGAGCAGTTCTTC. Amino acids: CASSKAGGNEQFF.

There are a few counts of this clonotype. J is TRBJ2-4 and V is TRBV18; 8 nucleotides match TRBD2. V trimming: 0 bases; J trimming: 2 bases; junction bases outside the gene matches: 15. CDR1 is KGHSH, CDR2 LQKENI, per germline. This CDR3 has 20 residues. CDR3 DNA: TGTGCCAGCTCACCACCCCCAAAGGCGGGGGGTCCCGTCCCCAAAAACATTCAGTACTTC. Its protein product is CASSPPPKAGGPVPKNIQYF. Full variable domain (remainder filled in from reference TRBV18 and TRBJ2-4): NAGVMQNPRHLVRRRGQEARLRCSPMKGHSHVYWYRQLPEEGLKFMVYLQKENIIDESGMPKERFSAEFPKEGPSILRIQQVVRGDSAAYFCASSPPPKAGGPVPKNIQYFGAGTRLSVL.

V gene TRBV7-9 combines with J gene TRBJ2-2, with TRBD2 as a possible D gene (5 bases). The length of the CDR3 is 17 residues. CDR1 SEHNR and CDR2 FQNEAQ come from the germline V gene (reference sequence). V shed 0 bases and J shed 6 bases, with 17 bases lying between them. The CDR3 DNA follows: TGTGCCAGCAGCTTAGCGAGCGAGGGTCGTTCTCCCGGGGAGCTGTTTTTT. Translating gives CASSLASEGRSPGELFF.

This clonotype was detected only a few times. The chain carries TRBV23-1 and TRBJ2-7, with TRBD1 matching 7 bases. TRBV23-1 belongs to the ORF category, with a function that is uncertain. The CDR3 runs 16 residues. The J segment lost 2 bases and the V segment lost 0 bases, leaving 7 bases of the junction unmatched. The CDR3 DNA sequence: TGCGCCAGCAGTCAATCTCCGGGACAGAGAGCCTACGAGCAGTACTTC. It translates to CASSQSPGQRAYEQYF.

The genes are TRBV14 and TRBJ2-5, with D hard to call. The CDR3 covers 17 residues. Trimming took 0 bases from V and 5 from J, leaving 19 bases between them. Germline CDR1 reads SGHDN; CDR2 reads FVKESK. The CDR3 bases are TGTGCCAGCAGCCAAGATGTATCGGATGCTTATTGGGAGACCCAGTACTTC. Residues: CASSQDVSDAYWETQYF. Full variable domain (rest looked up from reference TRBV14 and TRBJ2-5): EAGVTQFPSHSVIEKGQTVTLRCDPISGHDNLYWYRRVMGKEIKFLLHFVKESKQDESGMPNNRFLAERTGGTYSTLKVQPAELEDSGVYFCASSQDVSDAYWETQYFGPGTRLLVL.

V is TRBV28 and J is TRBJ2-4; D uncertain. The germline gives CDR1 MDHEN, CDR2 SYDVKM. V gave up 5 bases and J gave up 5 bases, with 13 bases separating them. The CDR3 is 14 residues long. The CDR3 loop is CASSMFTDQNIQYF. Here the CDR3 DNA reads TGTGCCAGCAGTATGTTCACGGACCAAAACATTCAGTACTTC. The entire variable domain, with the rest obtained from reference TRBV28 and TRBJ2-4, is as follows: DVKVTQSSRYLVKRTGEKVFLECVQDMDHENMFWYRQDPGLGLRLIYFSYDVKMKEKGDIPEGYSVSREKKERFSLILESASTNQTSMYLCASSMFTDQNIQYFGAGTRLSVL.

This clonotype showed up just a few times. The gene calls are TRBV12-3 or TRBV12-4 and TRBJ1-1, with D possibly being TRBD1 (5 bases). CDR3 length equals 11 residues. Between the trimmed V and J ends, which lost 6 bases and 11 bases, there was a span of 13 bases. The CDR3 coding sequence is TGTGCCAGCAGAACGGGACTATACGCTTTCTTT. It specifies CASRTGLYAFF.

This clonotype was seen a few times. The rearrangement joins TRBV23-1 to TRBJ2-7; the D is unclear. TRBV23-1 is an ORF for which the function is uncertain. The V gene lost 0 bases and the J gene lost 1 base, with 10 bases spanning the gap. This CDR3 spans 15 amino acids. In DNA form, the CDR3 reads TGCGCCAGCAGTCAATCGTGGGCTCCGTCCTACGAGCAGTACTTC. Translation gives CASSQSWAPSYEQYF.

The V gene is TRBV19, the J gene TRBJ1-2; TRBD1 might be the D (6 bases). V was cut by 5 bases and J by 4 bases, with 23 bases left in between. The germline V gene has CDR1 LNHDA and CDR2 SQIVND (reference sequence). The CDR3 is made up of 17 amino acids. The CDR3: CASSPGPDTMGAYGYTF. The DNA for the CDR3 is TGTGCCAGTAGTCCCGGACCGGATACTATGGGGGCCTATGGCTACACCTTC.

The rearrangement uses TRBV6-5 and TRBJ2-3; maybe TRBD2 (6 bases). V lost 7 bases and J 2 bases, leaving 16 bases between the germline ends. The length of the CDR3 is 15 residues. Germline V CDR1 and CDR2: MNHEY, SVGAGI. CDR3 residues: CASILRDSNTDTQYF. The CDR3 nucleotides are TGTGCCAGCATTCTTCGGGACTCAAACACAGATACGCAGTATTTT.

The chain has TRBV29-1 and TRBJ2-1, with 7 bases aligning to TRBD2. Germline V CDR1 and CDR2: SQVTM, ANQGSEA. V lost 5 bases, J lost 4 bases, and 5 bases stayed unmatched. CDR3 size: 13 residues. The CDR3 sequence: CSVRLALYNEQFF. In nucleotides, the CDR3 is TGCAGCGTTCGACTAGCCCTTTACAATGAGCAGTTCTTC.

This chain uses TRBV27 with TRBJ2-1, with 8 bases identical to TRBD2. The trim removed 7 bases at V and 9 bases at J, leaving 17 bases unmatched. Germline V CDR1 and CDR2: MNHEY, SMNVEV (reference sequence). This CDR3 region has 16 residues. CDR3: CASTFTGGAKGGEQFF. The CDR3 DNA reads TGTGCCAGCACCTTCACCGGGGGGGCTAAAGGGGGTGAGCAGTTCTTC.

This clonotype was found a few times. The CDR3 bases are TGTGCCAGCAGTCCCGATACAGGGGTTTTGTCAGATACGCAGTATTTT. It encodes CASSPDTGVLSDTQYF. The chain uses TRBV28 and TRBJ2-3; 7 nucleotides match TRBD1. Per the germline V gene, CDR1 is MDHEN and CDR2 is SYDVKM. J lost 4 bases, V lost 5 bases, and 12 bases had no gene match. The CDR3 loop spans 16 amino acids.

In its sample, this clonotype was seen many times. The chain combines TRBV7-2 with TRBJ2-3; 14 bases match TRBD2. From germline, CDR1 is SGHTA and CDR2 FQGNSA. The V segment lost 4 bases and the J segment 5 bases; nucleotides outside the gene matches: 5. CDR3 length: 16 residues. CDR3 DNA sequence: TGTGCCAGCAGCTCGACTAGCGGGGGGGGAAGAGATACGCAGTATTTT. It is translated as CASSSTSGGGRDTQYF.

The gene calls are TRBV15 and TRBJ2-4, with 14 nucleotides matching TRBD2. The CDR3 runs 19 residues. Per the germline V gene, CDR1 is LNHNV and CDR2 is YYDKDF (reference sequence). Germline trimming cut 5 bases from V and 3 bases from J; bases unmatched to any gene: 12. Here the CDR3 reads CATSGWTSGGLYHKNIQYF. For the CDR3, the DNA is TGTGCCACCAGCGGGTGGACTAGCGGGGGGCTCTACCACAAAAACATTCAGTACTTC.

This clonotype was counted at least ten times. The chain recombines TRBV7-6 with TRBJ2-3; 9 nucleotides line up with TRBD1. This CDR3 is 16 amino acids long. Trimming removed 5 bases from V and 4 bases from J; junction bases left unmatched: 10. Germline V gene lookup returns CDR1 SGHVS and CDR2 FNYEAQ. CDR3 in amino acids: CASSLTPQGASDTQYF. In DNA form, the CDR3 reads TGTGCCAGCAGCCTCACCCCACAGGGGGCGTCAGATACGCAGTATTTT.

As to this clonotype: One end of the junction is discordant with germline, which a read error may explain. The chain has TRBV27 and TRBJ2-3, with D unclear. Germline values: CDR1 MNHEY, CDR2 SMNVEV (reference sequence). The CDR3 is 12 residues long. The CDR3 region is CANSVSADTQYF. CDR3 nucleotide sequence: TGTGCCAACAGTGTGAGCGCAGATACGCAGTATTTT.

As for this clonotype: A single base separates this from a much larger clone, so it may be a read error. The chain recombines TRBV7-2 with TRBJ2-7; D is possibly TRBD1 (5 bases). CDR1 is SGHTA, CDR2 FQGNSA, per germline. This CDR3 spans 15 amino acids. In nucleotides, the CDR3 is TGTGCCAACAGCCTCAGGGCAACATCCCCCTACGAGCAGTACTTC. Encoded protein: CANSLRATSPYEQYF.

This clonotype appeared a few times. The chain links TRBV7-9 to TRBJ2-1; D is unresolved. This CDR3 comprises 11 residues. From germline, CDR1 is SEHNR and CDR2 FQNEAQ (reference sequence). The V end was cut by 4 bases, the J end by 8 bases, with 6 bases between. In DNA form, the CDR3 reads TGTGCCAGCAGCTCGGTGGATGAGCAGTTCTTC. Its translation: CASSSVDEQFF.

The rearrangement links TRBV12-3 or TRBV12-4 to TRBJ2-2, with D uncertain. V lost 2 bases to trimming and J lost 0 bases, with 16 bases between them. The CDR3 is made up of 18 amino acids. DNA for the CDR3: TGTGCCAGCAGTTTAATTTACCCGGTGCCGACGAACACCGGGGAGCTGTTTTTT. Encoded protein: CASSLIYPVPTNTGELFF.

Note on this clonotype: This may come from a read error, since a much larger clone is one base off. This chain links TRBV4-2 with TRBJ2-5; D is possibly TRBD1 (6 bases). The germline V gene has CDR1 LGHNA and CDR2 YNFKEQ. The CDR3 contains 15 residues. CDR3 amino acids: CASNQTGTYQETQYF. For the CDR3, the DNA is TGTGCCAGCAACCAAACTGGGACATACCAAGAGACCCAGTACTTC.

This clonotype was picked up many times. The chain couples TRBV7-8 to TRBJ2-7, with D possibly TRBD2 on 5 matching bases. This CDR3 is 16 amino acids long. The germline V gene has CDR1 SGHVS and CDR2 FQNEAQ. Trimming shortened V by 5 bases and J by 0 bases, and 17 bases separated the two germline ends. The CDR3: CASSPLTTLRSYEQYF. The CDR3 region has the DNA TGTGCCAGCAGCCCGTTGACTACACTACGCTCCTACGAGCAGTACTTC.

The DNA for the CDR3 is TGTGCCAGCAGCCTTCCTAGCTTAGCGGACAGCTCCTACAATGAGCAGTTCTTC. Translation gives CASSLPSLADSSYNEQFF. The rearrangement links TRBV7-4 to TRBJ2-1; TRBD1 or TRBD2 may be the D gene (6 bases each). The germline gives CDR1 SGHVT, CDR2 SQSDAQ. The germline V and J ends were trimmed by 5 bases and 0 bases, with 20 bases remaining between them. The CDR3 covers 18 residues.

The chain carries TRBV29-1 and TRBJ1-6, with 8 bases identical to TRBD1. The ends lost 6 bases at V and 2 bases at J; junction bases unmatched: 3. The germline CDR1 and CDR2 sequences are SQVTM and ANQGSEA. This CDR3 comprises 14 residues. CDR3 sequence: CSVAQGAYNSPLHF. The DNA of the CDR3 is TGCAGCGTCGCACAGGGGGCCTATAATTCACCCCTCCACTTT.

This clonotype was seen repeatedly, ten times or more. The CDR3 DNA sequence: TGTGCCAGCAGTTTAAGGACAGGACTCTCCTACGAGCAGTACGTC. Translation: CASSLRTGLSYEQYV. The chain joins TRBV28 to TRBJ2-7, with 7 bases fitting TRBD1. Losses at the gene ends were 2 bases for V and 0 bases for J; bases not matched to a gene: 4. CDR1 MDHEN and CDR2 SYDVKM come from the germline V gene. This CDR3 is 15 amino acids long.

This clonotype was counted only a few times. The chain couples TRBV12-3 or TRBV12-4 to TRBJ2-5, with D maybe TRBD1 (6 bases). V lost 3 bases and J 5 bases, leaving 13 bases between the germline ends. The CDR3 sequence is 14 residues long. The CDR3 coding sequence is TGTGCCAGCAGTTTCCAAGTGGGGGCTGAGACCCAGTACTTC. Translating it yields CASSFQVGAETQYF.

The chain carries TRBV2 and TRBJ2-1; tentative D call: TRBD1 (6 bases). The V and J ends lost 7 bases and 7 bases respectively, with 23 bases between them. This CDR3 has 16 residues. Germline loops: CDR1 SNHLY, CDR2 FYNNEI. CDR3 nucleotide sequence: TGTGCCAGCAACCAGGTGGGGGCAAATCGTATAAATGAGCAGTTCTTC. This translates into CASNQVGANRINEQFF.